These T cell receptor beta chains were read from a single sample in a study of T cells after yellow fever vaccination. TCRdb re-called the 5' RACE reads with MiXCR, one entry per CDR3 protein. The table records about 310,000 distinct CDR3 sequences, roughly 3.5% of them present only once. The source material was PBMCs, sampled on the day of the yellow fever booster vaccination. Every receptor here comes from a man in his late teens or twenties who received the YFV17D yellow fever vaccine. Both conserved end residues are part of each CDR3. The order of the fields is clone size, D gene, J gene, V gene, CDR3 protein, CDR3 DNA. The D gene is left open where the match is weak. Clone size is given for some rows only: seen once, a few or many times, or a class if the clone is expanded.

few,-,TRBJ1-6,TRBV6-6,CASSLRGAGTSPLHF,TGTGCCAGCAGTTTGCGTGGCGCAGGGACGTCACCCCTCCACTTT
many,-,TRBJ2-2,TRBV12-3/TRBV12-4,CASSPGPRGELFF,TGTGCCAGCAGCCCCGGGCCGCGCGGGGAGCTGTTTTTT
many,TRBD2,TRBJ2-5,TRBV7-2,CASSRMLLTGGGETQYF,TGTGCCAGCAGCCGGATGTTGTTGACGGGGGGAGGGGAGACCCAGTACTTC
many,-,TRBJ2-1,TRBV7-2,CASSLGWNEQFF,TGTGCCAGCAGCTTAGGGTGGAATGAGCAGTTCTTC
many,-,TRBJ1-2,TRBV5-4,CASSLTGIYTF,TGTGCCAGCAGCCTAACAGGGATTTACACCTTC
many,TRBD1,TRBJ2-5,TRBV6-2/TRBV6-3,CASRSTAGGQETQYF,TGTGCCAGCAGATCCACCGCAGGGGGACAAGAGACCCAGTACTTC
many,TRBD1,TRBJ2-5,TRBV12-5,CASGPHRGPQTPETQYF,TGTGCTAGTGGTCCCCATAGGGGGCCCCAAACCCCAGAGACCCAGTACTTC
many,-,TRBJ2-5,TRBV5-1,CASSLMRSVQETQYF,TGCGCCAGCAGCCTTATGAGGTCGGTACAAGAGACCCAGTACTTC
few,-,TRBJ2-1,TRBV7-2,CASSPEWGAGNEQFF,TGTGCCAGCAGCCCCGAATGGGGGGCTGGCAATGAGCAGTTCTTC
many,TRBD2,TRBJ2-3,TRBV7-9,CASSSLKTSGAPDTQYF,TGTGCCAGCAGCTCCCTTAAGACTAGCGGGGCGCCGGATACGCAGTATTTT
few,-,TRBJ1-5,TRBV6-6,CASTTQGSNQPQHF,TGTGCCAGCACCACACAGGGTAGCAATCAGCCCCAGCATTTT
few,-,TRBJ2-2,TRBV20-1,CSARDPRAGNTGELFF,TGCAGTGCTAGAGATCCCAGAGCGGGGAACACCGGGGAGCTGTTTTTT
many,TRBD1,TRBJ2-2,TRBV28,CASSPSTGKAGELFF,TGTGCCAGCAGTCCCTCGACAGGGAAAGCCGGGGAGCTGTTTTTT
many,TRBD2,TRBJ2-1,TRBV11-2,CASSLGLAGGLHEQFF,TGTGCCAGCAGCTTAGGCTTGGCGGGGGGGCTCCATGAGCAGTTCTTC
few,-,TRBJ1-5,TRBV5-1,CASSPGTVFNQPQHF,TGCGCCAGCAGCCCGGGGACGGTTTTCAATCAGCCCCAGCATTTT
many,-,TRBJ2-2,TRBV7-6,CASSPRQATNTGELFF,TGTGCCAGCAGCCCCAGACAGGCCACGAACACCGGGGAGCTGTTTTTT
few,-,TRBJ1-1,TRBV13,CASSLKGFNMNTEAFF,TGTGCCAGCAGCTTAAAGGGGTTTAACATGAACACTGAAGCTTTCTTT
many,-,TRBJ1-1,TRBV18,CASSERSEAFF,TGTGCCAGCTCAGAACGGAGTGAAGCTTTCTTT
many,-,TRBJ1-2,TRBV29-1,CSGETQGYGYTF,TGCAGCGGGGAAACTCAGGGCTATGGCTACACCTTC
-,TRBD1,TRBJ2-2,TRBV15,CATSGTGGSTGELFF,TGTGCCACCAGCGGGACAGGGGGATCAACCGGGGAGCTGTTTTTT
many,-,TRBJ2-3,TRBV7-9,CASSLIGLAVGTDTQYF,TGTGCCAGCAGCTTAATCGGCCTGGCTGTGGGCACAGATACGCAGTATTTT
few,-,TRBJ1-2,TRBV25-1,CASSEWYREDYGYTF,TGTGCCAGCAGTGAATGGTACCGAGAGGACTATGGCTACACCTTC
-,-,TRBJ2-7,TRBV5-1,CASSLVAGNEQYF,TGCGCCAGCAGCTTGGTCGCAGGGAACGAGCAGTACTTC
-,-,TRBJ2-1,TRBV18,CASSPRRGAPNEQFF,TGTGCCAGCTCACCACGCAGGGGGGCACCCAATGAGCAGTTCTTC
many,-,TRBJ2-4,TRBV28,CASRGRILLAKNIQYF,TGTGCCAGCAGGGGACGGATTCTTCTAGCCAAAAACATTCAGTACTTC
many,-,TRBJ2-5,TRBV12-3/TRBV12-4,CASTGGTHVRETQYF,TGTGCCAGCACTGGCGGGACCCATGTACGGGAGACCCAGTACTTC
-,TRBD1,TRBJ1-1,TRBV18,CASSPTTDRGTEAFF,TGTGCCAGCTCACCAACCACAGACAGGGGGACTGAAGCTTTCTTT
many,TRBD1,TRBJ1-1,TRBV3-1,CASSHGTRDSTEAFF,TGTGCCAGCAGCCACGGAACCCGGGACAGCACTGAAGCTTTCTTT
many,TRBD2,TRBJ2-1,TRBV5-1,CASSLELGLGIYNEQFF,TGCGCCAGCAGCTTGGAGCTCGGACTAGGTATCTACAATGAGCAGTTCTTC
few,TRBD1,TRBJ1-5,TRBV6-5,CASSRTGALNQPQHF,TGTGCCAGCAGCCGTACAGGGGCGCTTAATCAGCCCCAGCATTTT
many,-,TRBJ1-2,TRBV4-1,CASSPLSAVSGRRNSYGYTF,TGCGCCAGCAGTCCCTTAAGCGCTGTCTCCGGCCGCCGGAACAGTTATGGCTACACCTTC
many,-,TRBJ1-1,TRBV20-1,CSASGGWGTEAFF,TGCAGTGCTAGTGGGGGCTGGGGCACTGAAGCTTTCTTT
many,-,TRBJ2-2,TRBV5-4,CASSAGLGTGELFF,TGTGCCAGCAGCGCCGGACTGGGCACCGGGGAGCTGTTTTTT
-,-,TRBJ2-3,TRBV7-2,CASSFLRADTQYF,TGTGCCAGCAGCTTTTTACGCGCAGATACGCAGTATTTT
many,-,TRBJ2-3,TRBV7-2,CASTLAGPTDTQYF,TGTGCCAGCACCCTGGCTGGGCCGACAGATACGCAGTATTTT
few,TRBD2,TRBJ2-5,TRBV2,CASSRTSSQTQYF,TGTGCCAGCAGCCGGACTAGCAGTCAGACCCAGTACTTC
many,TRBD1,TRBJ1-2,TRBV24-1,CATRDRGGGYTF,TGTGCCACCAGGGACAGGGGCGGCGGCTACACCTTC
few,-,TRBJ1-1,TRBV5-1,CASSLFSDTEAFF,TGCGCCAGCAGCTTATTCTCCGACACTGAAGCTTTCTTT
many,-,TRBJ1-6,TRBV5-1,CASSFGRLSSYNSPLHF,TGCGCCAGCAGCTTCGGACGGTTGAGCTCCTATAATTCACCCCTCCACTTT
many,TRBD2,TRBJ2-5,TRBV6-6,CASRTGTSGGTQETQYF,TGTGCCAGCAGAACCGGGACTAGCGGGGGGACTCAAGAGACCCAGTACTTC
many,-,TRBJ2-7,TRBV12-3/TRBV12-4,CASSPGTDEQYF,TGTGCCAGCAGTCCCGGGACGGATGAGCAGTACTTC
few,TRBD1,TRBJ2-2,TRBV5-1,CASSLVGQGNTGELFF,TGCGCCAGCAGCTTGGTGGGACAGGGAAACACCGGGGAGCTGTTTTTT
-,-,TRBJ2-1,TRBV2,CASRKELVSNEQFF,TGTGCCAGCAGAAAGGAGCTGGTGTCCAATGAGCAGTTCTTC
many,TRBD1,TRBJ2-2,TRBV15,CATSLGGQGDGGELFF,TGTGCCACCAGCCTTGGCGGGCAGGGGGACGGCGGGGAGCTGTTTTTT
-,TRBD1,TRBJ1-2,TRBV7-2,CASSRGQGAEGYTF,TGTGCCAGCAGCAGAGGACAGGGGGCAGAAGGCTACACCTTC
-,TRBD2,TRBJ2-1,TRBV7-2,CASSPRTGPSGGSYNEQFF,TGTGCCAGCAGCCCCAGAACAGGACCTAGCGGGGGATCCTACAATGAGCAGTTCTTC
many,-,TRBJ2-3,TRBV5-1,CASSLVGLRGREADTQYF,TGCGCCAGCAGCTTGGTAGGCCTCCGGGGCCGAGAAGCAGATACGCAGTATTTT
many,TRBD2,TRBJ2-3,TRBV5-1,CASSLPGGSTDTQYF,TGCGCCAGCAGCTTGCCGGGGGGTAGCACAGATACGCAGTATTTT
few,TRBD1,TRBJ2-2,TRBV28,CASSLRTGSNTGELFF,TGTGCCAGCAGTTTAAGGACAGGTTCGAACACCGGGGAGCTGTTTTTT
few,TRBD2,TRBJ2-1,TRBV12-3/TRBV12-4,CASSPSTSGYSYNEQFF,TGTGCCAGCAGCCCTTCGACTAGCGGGTACTCCTACAATGAGCAGTTCTTC